The clone carrying this T cell receptor (beta chain) was picked up many times. Sequence at one end of the junction differs from germline and may be a read error. The data belong to a study of T cells after yellow fever vaccination. TCRdb reprocessed the 5' RACE reads via MiXCR and lists one record per CDR3 protein. This table holds about 310,000 distinct CDR3 sequences, less than 4.5% found once. The CDR3 has 14 residues. The V gene's germline CDR1 is SGHVS and CDR2 FQNEAQ. This chain joins TRBV7-8 and TRBJ2-5; D assignment may be TRBD1 or TRBD2 (5 bases each). This receptor was taken from a man aged 18 to 30 who received the YFV17D yellow fever vaccine. Sequenced here: PBMCs, sampled on the day of the yellow fever booster vaccination. The CDR3 loop is CASSFGRDQGTQYF. In DNA, the CDR3 is TGTGCCAGCAGCTTTGGCCGGGACCAAGGGACCCAGTACTTC.